This T cell receptor (beta chain) was profiled in a study of shared clonotypes between healthy human individuals. The table came from immunoSEQ multiplex PCR; TCRdb's copy has only in-frame clones and leaves some out. Of more than 1,200,000 clones listed, about 98.5% were seen once; the top ten hold roughly 0.36%. Splitting the CD4+ cells yielded a CD45RA+ naive subset and a CD45RA-negative memory subset. About this clone itself: The antigen remains undetermined.

In germline, CDR1 is LGHNA, CDR2 YSLEER. The CDR3 has 16 amino acids. V was clipped by 0 bases and J by 5 bases; unmatched bases: 8. Study results and caveats: The study found lower generation probabilities in non-shared clonotypes than in those shared by all four donors. Sorted-subset samples were not fully sequenced, rarefaction indicated.

This TCR was sampled from a man aged 25 to 45 in good health. V gene TRBV4-3 combines with J gene TRBJ2-7; TRBD1 aligns across 9 bases. Source material: naive CD4+ T cells sorted from blood. Subset reported: CD45RA+ positively selected. CDR3 residues: CASSQDRGGQGDEQYF. The DNA of the CDR3 is TGCGCCAGCAGCCAAGATAGAGGGGGACAGGGCGACGAGCAGTACTTC.